Listed below are T cell receptor beta chains from one sample, sequenced in a study of cytomegalovirus exposure and HLA in healthy donors. Sequencing used immunoSEQ multiplex PCR; TCRdb keeps in-frame clones, though not all of them. The sample lists 150,000 to 200,000 clones, around 77% occurring once. Sequencing was carried out using PBMCs. All receptors derive from a man aged 55-75 years in good health and CMV-seronegative. CDR3s include the opening cysteine and the closing phenylalanine or tryptophan. Fields, in order: clone size, D gene, V gene, J gene, CDR3 length, CDR3 DNA, CDR3 protein. A D gene is named only where the DNA matches it firmly. A clone size is listed for some rows: how often the clone was seen (once, few, many), or a class if it is expanded.

once	-	TRBV18	TRBJ2-7	15	TGTGCCAGCTCACAGTCCGGGGGGCTGTCCTACGAGCAGTACTTC	CASSQSGGLSYEQYF
-	-	TRBV25-1	TRBJ2-1	14	TGTGCCAGCAGTGACCCGAGAAGGGGCAATGAGCAGTTCTTC	CASSDPRRGNEQFF
-	-	TRBV15	TRBJ1-2	13	TGTGCCACCAGCTCGACAGGCGGCTATGGCTACACCTTC	CATSSTGGYGYTF
-	-	TRBV5-4	TRBJ2-2	15	TGTGCCAGCAGCCCAAGACAGGATTCGACCGGGGAGCTGTTTTTT	CASSPRQDSTGELFF
few	-	TRBV10-2	TRBJ1-5	14	TGCGCCAGCAGTGAGTCGGCGGGTGGTCAGCCCCAGCATTTT	CASSESAGGQPQHF
-	TRBD1	TRBV6-5	TRBJ2-7	14	TGTGCCAGCAGTTTTGGACAGGGGGAGCTCGAGCAGTACTTC	CASSFGQGELEQYF
-	-	TRBV25-1	TRBJ1-2	13	TGTGCCAGCAGTGAAGTGCGGTCCGAGGGCTACACCTTC	CASSEVRSEGYTF
-	TRBD1	TRBV7-8	TRBJ2-3	15	TGTGCCAGCAGCCAAGGGACAGGGACATCGGATACGCAGTATTTT	CASSQGTGTSDTQYF
-	TRBD1	TRBV9	TRBJ1-2	14	TGTGCCAGCAGCGCCACCGGGACAGACTATGGCTACCCCTTC	CASSATGTDYGYPF
-	-	TRBV6-1	TRBJ1-5	14	TGTGCCAGCAGTGAAGGCGGGCCGGGGCAGCCCCAGCATTTT	CASSEGGPGQPQHF
-	TRBD1	TRBV2	TRBJ1-2	13	TGTGCCACACGACAGGGGCAGGGCTATGGCTACACCTTC	CATRQGQGYGYTF
-	-	TRBV27	TRBJ1-1	16	TGTGCCAGCAGCCTCCACCTCGGGAGGCCGAACACTGAAGCTTTCTTT	CASSLHLGRPNTEAFF
few	TRBD1	TRBV6-5	TRBJ2-3	13	TGTGCCAGCAGCTTGTACAGGGGGGATACGCAGTATTTT	CASSLYRGDTQYF
once	TRBD1	TRBV5-1	TRBJ2-3	17	TGCGCCAGCAGCTCCTCCCGGACAGGGTCACACACAGATACGCAGTATTTT	CASSSSRTGSHTDTQYF
-	TRBD2	TRBV5-1	TRBJ2-1	14	TGCGCCAGCAGCTTGGGTAGCGGGAGGGAATCCGGGTTCTTC	CASSLGSGRESGFF
-	-	TRBV5-1	TRBJ2-1	14	TGCGCCAGCAGCTTGGTTCAAACGAGCAATGAGCAGTTCTTC	CASSLVQTSNEQFF
-	-	TRBV6-4	TRBJ2-5	12	TGTGCCAGCAGTGTTGCGGGAGAGACCCAGTACTTC	CASSVAGETQYF
-	-	TRBV5-4	TRBJ1-2	15	TGTGCCAACAGCTTGGCAGGGGTGCGCCCGTATGGCTACACCTTC	CANSLAGVRPYGYTF
-	-	TRBV2	TRBJ2-4	13	TGTGCCAGCAGTGAAGCACCGGAGTACATTCAGTACTTC	CASSEAPEYIQYF
-	TRBD2	TRBV11-2	TRBJ2-7	15	TGTGCCAGCAGCTTAGAGGCTAGCGGAGCCTACGAGCAGTCCTTC	CASSLEASGAYEQSF
-	TRBD1	TRBV2	TRBJ1-5	15	TGTGCCAGCAGTCAAGACAGGGTTAGCAATCAGCCCCAGCATTTT	CASSQDRVSNQPQHF
-	TRBD2	TRBV29-1	TRBJ2-5	14	TGCAGCGTTGATCTTGCGGGGGGGCCTAAGACCCAGTACTTC	CSVDLAGGPKTQYF
-	-	TRBV2	TRBJ2-7	15	TGTGCCAGCAGCCGAACGGGACACCTGACCGGCGAGCAGTACTTC	CASSRTGHLTGEQYF
-	-	TRBV7-6	TRBJ2-7	12	TGTGCCAGCAGCTTAGACAGCTGCGAGCAGTACTTC	CASSLDSCEQYF
-	TRBD1	TRBV7-9	TRBJ1-2	15	TGTGCCAGCAGCTTCACAGGGGGCTGGGGAGATGGCTACCCCTTC	CASSFTGGWGDGYPF
-	-	TRBV18	TRBJ1-1	17	TGTGCCAGCTCACCACTCTCGGAGACAGCGATGAACACTGAAGCTTTCTTT	CASSPLSETAMNTEAFF
-	-	TRBV13	TRBJ2-7	15	TGTGCCAGCAGCTCCACCGGGGGAAGCTCCTACGAGCAGTACTTC	CASSSTGGSSYEQYF